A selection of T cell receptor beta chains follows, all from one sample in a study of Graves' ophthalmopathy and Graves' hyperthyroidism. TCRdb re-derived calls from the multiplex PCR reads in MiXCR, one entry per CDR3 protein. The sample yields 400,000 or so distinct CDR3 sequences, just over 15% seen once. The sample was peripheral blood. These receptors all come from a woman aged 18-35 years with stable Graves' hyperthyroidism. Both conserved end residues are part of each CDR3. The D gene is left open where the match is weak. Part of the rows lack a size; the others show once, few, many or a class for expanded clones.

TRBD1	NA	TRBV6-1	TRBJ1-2	TGTGCCAGCAGCTGGGACAGGGGGGACGGCTACACCTTC	CASSWDRGDGYTF
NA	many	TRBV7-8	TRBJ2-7	TGTGCCAGCAGCTTAACAGTGGGGGGGCCCTACGAGCAGTACTTC	CASSLTVGGPYEQYF
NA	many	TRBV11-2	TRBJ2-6	TGTGCCAGCAGCCCCGGGACAGGGGCCAACGTCCTGACTTTC	CASSPGTGANVLTF
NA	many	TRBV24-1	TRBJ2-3	TGTGCCACCAGGAGGGACGGACTGCAGTATTTT	CATRRDGLQYF
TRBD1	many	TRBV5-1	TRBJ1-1	TGCGCCAGCAGCTTGGCCCTGACAGGGGAGAGGGGCACTGAAGCTTTCTTT	CASSLALTGERGTEAFF
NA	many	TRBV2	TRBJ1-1	TGTGCCAGCTGCGGACAGCTGAACACTGAAGCTTTCTTT	CASCGQLNTEAFF
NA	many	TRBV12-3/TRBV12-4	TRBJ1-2	TGTGCCAGCAGTTTGGGTGGACACTATGGCTACACCTTC	CASSLGGHYGYTF
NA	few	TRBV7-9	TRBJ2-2	TGTGCCAGCAGCTCCAGGGTTTTCGGGGAGCTGTTTTTT	CASSSRVFGELFF
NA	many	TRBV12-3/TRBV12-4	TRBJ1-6	TGTGCCAGCAGTTTGACCGACCTCTATAATTCACCCCTCCACTTT	CASSLTDLYNSPLHF
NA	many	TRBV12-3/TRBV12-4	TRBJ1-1	TGTGCCAGCAGTTTCCTGGGGGCCACTGAAGCTTTCTTT	CASSFLGATEAFF
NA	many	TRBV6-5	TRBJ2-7	TGTGCCACCCGGGGGAGGTACGAGCAGTACTTC	CATRGRYEQYF
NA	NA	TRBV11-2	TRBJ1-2	TGTGCCAGCAGCTCGGTCCGGGACACAGGGAAGAGGAGCTATGGCTACACCTTC	CASSSVRDTGKRSYGYTF
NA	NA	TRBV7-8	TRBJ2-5	TGTGCCAGCAGCACCCCTGGACTTGGACAGCGCATCCAAGAGACCCAGTACTTC	CASSTPGLGQRIQETQYF
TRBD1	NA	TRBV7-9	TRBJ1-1	TGTGCCAGTATTGAACAGGGGGCAGGCACTGAAGCTTTCTTT	CASIEQGAGTEAFF
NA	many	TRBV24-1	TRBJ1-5	TGTGCCACCAGTGATGCGCGCGGGGCTGGTCAGCCCCAGCATTTT	CATSDARGAGQPQHF
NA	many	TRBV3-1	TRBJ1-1	TGTGCCAGCGCTCCGGTTTGGGGTTACACTGAAGCTTTCTTT	CASAPVWGYTEAFF
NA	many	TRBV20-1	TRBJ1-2	TGCAGTGCTGTACAGGGAAACTATGGCTACACCTTC	CSAVQGNYGYTF
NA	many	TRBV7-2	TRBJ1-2	TGTGCCAGCAGCCAGTATCTAGGGGATGGCTACACCTTC	CASSQYLGDGYTF
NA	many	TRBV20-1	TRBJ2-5	TGCAGTGCTAGGGGGGGCTTTCAAGAGACCCAGTACTTC	CSARGGFQETQYF
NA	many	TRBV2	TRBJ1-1	TGTGCCATTCTGACAGCCGTTAACCCTGAAGCTTTCTTT	CAILTAVNPEAFF
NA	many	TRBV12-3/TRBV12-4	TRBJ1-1	TGTGCCAGCAGTTTAGCGGGGAGGGAGCAGGCTTTCTTT	CASSLAGREQAFF